The 7 T cell receptor beta chains listed next were all sequenced from one sample in a study of beta chain features in type 1 diabetes. General observations from the study: In all four CD4+ subsets, TCRB CDR3 length was significantly, moderately reduced in type 1 diabetes.

cDNA synthesis used the whole RNA isolate, giving expressed TCRB sequences. Sequenced by immunoSEQ multiplex PCR; TCRdb stores in-frame clones only, minus some. The sample records roughly 130,000 clones, over 15% being singletons. These receptors' antigens are unknown. The material sequenced was central memory CD4+ T cells from blood. The source of these receptors is a man aged 30 to 45 with type 1 diabetes.

This clone has a handful of counts. The genes are TRBV7-2 and TRBJ1-2; tentative D call: TRBD1 (5 bases). Germline V gene sequence: CDR1 SGHTA, CDR2 FQGNSA. Trimming removed 5 bases from V and 6 bases from J, with 13 bases in between. This CDR3 is 13 amino acids long. CDR3 amino acids: CASSPTGGNGYTF. The CDR3 DNA is TGTGCCAGCAGCCCGACGGGGGGTAATGGCTACACCTTC.

This clone was seen a few times. The chain is built from TRBV21-1 and TRBJ2-3; the table gives TRBD2 as D, unverified against the DNA. TRBV21-1 is annotated as a pseudogene. The CDR3 has 15 amino acids. The CDR3 nucleotides read TGTGCCAGCACCCTGGCGGATTCTAGCACAGATACGCAGTATTTT. Translation gives CASTLADSSTDTQYF.

The rearrangement links TRBV9 to TRBJ2-6; D remains unclear. This CDR3 region has 16 residues. V lost 3 bases and J 0 bases, leaving 10 bases between the germline ends. In germline, CDR1 is SGDLS, CDR2 YYNGEE. The CDR3 nucleotides read TGTGCCAGCAGCGGCAAACTGGACTCTGGGGCCAACGTCCTGACTTTC. This sequence encodes CASSGKLDSGANVLTF.

The chain carries TRBV11-2 and TRBJ2-1; D is possibly TRBD2 (5 bases). The CDR3 extends over 14 amino acids. The germline V gene has CDR1 SGHAT and CDR2 FQNNGV. V lost 2 bases to trimming and J lost 3 bases, with 8 bases between them. CDR3 loop: CASSLSRDYNEQFF. In nucleotides, the CDR3 is TGTGCCAGCAGCTTATCTCGGGACTACAATGAGCAGTTCTTC.

This clone showed up just a few times. J is TRBJ1-2 and V is TRBV7-9; no clear D. Germline V gives CDR1 SEHNR, CDR2 FQNEAQ (reference sequence). CDR3 size: 14 residues. Trimming removed 5 bases at V and 5 bases at J, with 15 bases between. The CDR3 sequence: CASSLNQEGYGYTF. The CDR3 DNA reads as TGTGCCAGCAGCCTTAACCAGGAAGGTTATGGCTACACCTTC.

V usage is TRBV4-2 and J usage is TRBJ2-5; 8 bases agree with TRBD2. With V trimmed by 1 base and J by 5 bases, 3 bases remained unmatched. This CDR3 region has 14 residues. Germline CDR1 reads LGHNA; CDR2 reads YNFKEQ. CDR3 nucleotides: TGTGCCAGCAGCCAAGCGGGGGGGCTGGAGACCCAGTACTTC. Its translation: CASSQAGGLETQYF.

The chain recombines TRBV6-1 with TRBJ2-5, with TRBD1 matching over 8 bases. The trim removed 4 bases at V and 6 bases at J, leaving 7 bases unmatched. The CDR3 is made up of 14 amino acids. Germline CDR1 reads MNHNS; CDR2 reads SASEGT. The chain's CDR3 is CASSGTGNSKTQYF. CDR3 DNA: TGTGCCAGCAGTGGGACAGGGAATTCGAAGACCCAGTACTTC.